This T cell receptor beta chain was profiled in a study of OX40 agonist ivuxolimab in advanced cancers. Sequencing was performed with immunoSEQ multiplex PCR; in TCRdb, only in-frame clones are kept and a portion is missing. The data contain 20,000 to 25,000 clones, around three quarters of them singletons. The CDR3 is made up of 16 amino acids. Germline-derived CDR1 and CDR2 are MDHEN and SYDVKM. The germline V and J ends were trimmed by 3 bases and 0 bases, with 9 bases remaining between them. The receptor was isolated from an adult with an advanced solid tumor such as melanoma, head and neck, liver or kidney cancer. Specimen: CD4+ or CD8+ T cells sorted from blood, collected in a trial of the OX40 agonist ivuxolimab. The V call is TRBV28, the J call TRBJ1-6; no clear D gene. The CDR3 sequence is CASSLVGLSYNSPLHF. CDR3 in DNA: TGTGCCAGCAGTTTGGTAGGGCTCTCCTATAATTCACCCCTCCACTTT.